The 18 T cell receptor beta chains reported below all come from one sample, sequenced in a study of shared clonotypes between healthy human individuals. The data were produced by immunoSEQ multiplex PCR, yet TCRdb's version contains in-frame clones alone and is incomplete. The sample shows about 2.1 million clones, around 93% of them seen only once. Positive CCR7 selection of CD45RO-negative cells yielded the naive CD8 cells, and terminally differentiated effector memory CD45RA+ cells were excluded. The sequenced material came from naive CD8+ T cells from PBMCs. The receptors were gathered from a man aged 18 to 29 in good health. Some clones in this sample may be carry-over from other donors' samples.

This clone came up once. This chain uses TRBV7-8 with TRBJ2-1; tentative D call: TRBD2 (7 bases). This CDR3 region has 19 residues. Per germline, CDR1 SGHVS and CDR2 FQNEAQ. V was clipped by 0 bases and J by 3 bases, with 21 bases between them. The CDR3, as DNA: TGTGCCAGCAGCTTAGCGTTCATCGGGGGGCTAGCGGTCTACAATGAGCAGTTCTTC. As protein: CASSLAFIGGLAVYNEQFF. Full variable domain (outside the CDR3, taken from reference TRBV7-8 and TRBJ2-1): GAGVSQSPRYKVAKRGQDVALRCDPISGHVSLFWYQQALGQGPEFLTYFQNEAQLDKSGLPSDRFFAERPEGSVSTLKIQRTQQEDSAVYLCASSLAFIGGLAVYNEQFFGPGTRLTVL.

This clone was seen a single time. The chain uses TRBV7-3 and TRBJ2-5, with a tentative D call TRBD2 (5 bases). CDR1 SGHTA and CDR2 FQGTGA come from the germline V gene. V was shortened by 5 bases and J by 6 bases, with 13 bases between the two germline ends. The CDR3 is made up of 13 amino acids. The CDR3 here is CASSPRAAQTQYF. The CDR3 DNA reads TGTGCCAGCAGCCCGAGGGCCGCACAGACCCAGTACTTC.

In regard to this clone: Different DNA sequences within this sample yield the same CDR3. V gene TRBV7-9 combines with J gene TRBJ2-7; 8 nucleotides align to TRBD1. Germline CDR1 is SEHNR and CDR2 is FQNEAQ (reference sequence). There are 14 residues in the CDR3. V dropped 0 bases and J dropped 3; count of bases not matched to a gene: 1. CDR3 coding DNA: TGTGCCAGCAGCTTAGCGGGACAGGTCTACGAGCAGTACTTC. Its translation: CASSLAGQVYEQYF.

This clone was recorded only once. The chain recombines TRBV7-3 with TRBJ2-1; a possible D gene is TRBD1 (6 bases). In germline, CDR1 is SGHTA, CDR2 FQGTGA. The ends were cut back, 4 bases at V and 10 bases at J, with 20 bases in the middle. The CDR3 is 15 residues long. The CDR3 region is CASSYQGNPLDEQFF. Here the CDR3 DNA reads TGTGCCAGCAGCTACCAGGGGAATCCCTTGGACGAGCAGTTCTTC. Full variable domain (outside the CDR3, taken from reference TRBV7-3 and TRBJ2-1): GAGVSQTPSNKVTEKGKYVELRCDPISGHTALYWYRQSLGQGPEFLIYFQGTGAADDSGLPNDRFFAVRPEGSVSTLKIQRTERGDSAVYLCASSYQGNPLDEQFFGPGTRLTVL.

Only one count was recorded for this clone. The chain links TRBV9 to TRBJ2-1, with a possible D match to TRBD1 (5 bases). The germline V gene has CDR1 SGDLS and CDR2 YYNGEE. The CDR3 is 13 amino acids. Trimming took 4 bases from V and 8 from J, leaving 13 bases between them. The CDR3 protein is CASSRRGRDEQFF. The CDR3 DNA follows: TGTGCCAGCAGCCGAAGGGGAAGGGATGAGCAGTTCTTC.

The genes are TRBV30 and TRBJ2-6; D unresolved. V was cut by 4 bases and J by 1 base, with 14 bases left in between. Germline CDR1 GTSNPN, CDR2 SVGIG (reference sequence). The CDR3 totals 16 residues. CDR3 nucleotides: TGTGCCTGGACCCCAGGACCAGGATCTGGGGCCAACGTCCTGACTTTC. It codes for CAWTPGPGSGANVLTF. Full variable domain (rest looked up from reference TRBV30 and TRBJ2-6): SQTIHQWPATLVQPVGSPLSLECTVEGTSNPNLYWYRQAAGRGLQLLFYSVGIGQISSEVPQNLSASRPQDRQFILSSKKLLLSDSGFYLCAWTPGPGSGANVLTFGAGSRLTVL.

The chain links TRBV6-4 to TRBJ2-7; D may correspond to TRBD1 or TRBD2 (5 bases each). CDR3 length equals 14 residues. V lost 3 bases to trimming and J lost 2 bases, with 11 bases between them. Per the germline V gene, CDR1 is MRHNA and CDR2 is SNTAGT. The CDR3 DNA reads TGTGCCAGCAGTGAGTCGCTGGGACCCTACGAGCAGTACTTC. It codes for CASSESLGPYEQYF.

The J gene is TRBJ2-1, the V gene TRBV7-6, with D tentatively TRBD2 (6 bases). The CDR3 consists of 15 residues. The V gene's germline CDR1 is SGHVS and CDR2 FNYEAQ. V lost 5 bases to trimming and J lost 6 bases, with 17 bases between them. The CDR3 nucleotides read TGTGCCAGCAGCCCCGACTGGAGGGAGAGCAATGAGCAGTTCTTC. Protein sequence: CASSPDWRESNEQFF.

The chain is built from TRBV4-3 and TRBJ1-1, with D possibly being TRBD1 (5 bases). Germline loops: CDR1 LGHNA, CDR2 YSLEER. The CDR3 has 14 residues. V shed 2 bases and J shed 2 bases, with 9 bases lying between them. CDR3 in amino acids: CASSQSDINTEAFF. Written as DNA, the CDR3 is TGCGCCAGCAGCCAATCGGACATAAACACTGAAGCTTTCTTT.

The rearrangement uses TRBV6-1 and TRBJ2-1; 8 bases fit TRBD2. V lost 2 bases to trimming and J lost 8 bases; unmatched junction nucleotides: 8. CDR1 is MNHNS, CDR2 SASEGT, per germline. CDR3 length: 15 amino acids. CDR3 residues: CASSETGLVPDEQFF. The DNA for the CDR3 is TGTGCCAGCAGTGAAACGGGACTAGTCCCCGATGAGCAGTTCTTC.

This clone was counted between two and nine times. V and J are TRBV4-1 and TRBJ1-1; 7 nucleotides match TRBD1. Germline CDR1 and CDR2: MGHRA and YSYEKL. This CDR3 spans 14 amino acids. The trim removed 6 bases at V and 1 base at J, leaving 5 bases unmatched. The CDR3 spells CASSYRGGNTEAFF. Here the CDR3 DNA reads TGCGCCAGCAGTTACAGGGGCGGGAACACTGAAGCTTTCTTT.

The V and J genes are TRBV27 and TRBJ2-3; 11 bases are a match to TRBD2. The ends lost 5 bases at V and 8 bases at J; junction bases unmatched: 24. Germline CDR1 and CDR2: MNHEY and SMNVEV (reference sequence). The CDR3 length is 20 residues. CDR3 protein: CASSRSALAGADLGAGTQYF. The CDR3 nucleotides are TGTGCCAGCAGTCGATCAGCACTAGCGGGAGCGGACCTTGGTGCTGGTACGCAGTATTTT.

The genes are TRBV4-1 and TRBJ2-1; 10 bases match TRBD2. With 3 bases clipped from V and 7 bases from J, the junction kept 6 bases outside the gene matches. In germline, CDR1 is MGHRA, CDR2 YSYEKL. The CDR3 covers 15 residues. The CDR3: CASSHLAGVSNEQFF. CDR3 sequence (DNA): TGCGCCAGCAGCCACCTAGCGGGAGTTAGTAATGAGCAGTTCTTC.

CDR3 residues: CASSQARTSQETQYF. The CDR3 DNA sequence: TGCGCCAGCAGCCAGGCTAGGACCTCTCAAGAGACCCAGTACTTC. The gene calls are TRBV4-1 and TRBJ2-5; no firm D call. The germline V gene encodes CDR1 MGHRA and CDR2 YSYEKL. Deletions cut 3 bases from V and 2 bases from J, with 13 bases between. The CDR3 runs to 15 residues.

The chain has TRBV7-2 and TRBJ2-6; D possibly corresponds to TRBD2 (5 bases). In germline, CDR1 is SGHTA, CDR2 FQGNSA. V was clipped by 5 bases and J by 0 bases, with 20 bases between them. CDR3 size: 19 residues. The CDR3 coding sequence is TGTGCCAGCAGCCTTCGGAGCGCGGGTGAAATCTCTGGGGCCAACGTCCTGACTTTC. It codes for CASSLRSAGEISGANVLTF.

This clone appeared a single time. This chain uses TRBV7-3 with TRBJ2-7; D is unresolved. The CDR3 length is 13 residues. The germline V gene encodes CDR1 SGHTA and CDR2 FQGTGA. V shed 2 bases and J shed 4 bases, with 9 bases lying between them. CDR3 sequence: CASSLGVTYEQYF. In DNA form, the CDR3 reads TGTGCCAGCAGCTTAGGTGTTACGTACGAGCAGTACTTC.

Regarding this clone: The same CDR3 is also encoded by other DNA sequences in this sample. This chain links TRBV9 with TRBJ1-1; tentative D call: TRBD1 (6 bases). Trimming shortened V by 5 bases and J by 1 base, and 9 bases separated the two germline ends. The CDR3 is 13 amino acids. CDR1 and CDR2 (germline): SGDLS, YYNGEE. This chain's CDR3 is CASSETGNTEAFF. In DNA form, the CDR3 reads TGTGCCAGCAGTGAGACAGGGAACACTGAAGCTTTCTTT.

This clone was recorded once. The chain combines TRBV18 with TRBJ2-5; D unresolved. The germline CDR1 and CDR2 sequences are KGHSH and LQKENI. The CDR3 is 13 amino acids. The chain's CDR3 is CADREAPTETQYF. The CDR3 DNA follows: TGTGCGGACCGAGAGGCGCCAACGGAGACCCAGTACTTC.